This T cell receptor (beta chain) originates from a study of blood T cell repertoires in COVID-19 (TCRdb year 2020). Context from the whole study: Samples from collaborators originated in the United States, Italy and Spain and spanned both the acute and convalescent phases of COVID-19. The material from the prospective study consisted of cDNA or gDNA derived from T cells, B-cell-depleted T cells, or PBMCs. Subjects who had been exposed to COVID-19, were actively infected with it, or had recovered from it provided the deeply sampled blood TCRbeta repertoires that made up the dataset. The repertoires were released in a freely available public database intended as a resource for research on the immune response to SARS-CoV-2. Samples were obtained from the ongoing ImmuneRACE study (first 160 participants) and from 1,000 to 1,500 subjects provided by 6 global collaborators. The sample metadata nearly always contained a de-identified subject ID, COVID-19 status, age in years and sex. Where HLA class I and class II types were available, the types were taken from metadata supplied by the sample provider, not from assay-based typing. The investigation overall reported the following: Clinical and demographic metadata were provided uncurated, with the amount varying by source and participant.

TCRbeta CDR3 regions were amplified from genomic DNA by means of the immunoSEQ Assay, a bias-controlled multiplex PCR. The published analysis was carried out like this. Within the assay, amplification of reference gene primers was used to estimate how many nucleated cells each sample contained. To quantify the absolute abundance of each unique TCRbeta CDR3 rearrangement, sequence reads were collapsed and filtered. For each sample, productive Simpson clonality was calculated as the square root of Simpson's diversity index over productive rearrangements. TCRdb took this table from immuneACCESS and kept in-frame rearrangements with V and J called. Such tables lack part of the clones; where checked against another copy, unresolved V genes explain under half of the gap, and the rest is unexplained. Clonal size and the V and J genes are those of that table, whereas D and trimming came from the DNA. For this sample the table gives over 75,000 clones, of which 80% to 85% were detected only once. 30% to 35% of the sample is taken by the ten largest.

A word on this clone: Its antigen is currently not known. The record has no base qualities; no much larger clone is one base away.

The germline V gene yields SGHRS for CDR1 and YFSETQ for CDR2. The junction carries 9 bases between V and J, which are trimmed by 0 bases and 3 bases respectively. The CDR3 starts with the cysteine, ends with the phenylalanine, and has 14 residues. The CDR3 DNA has 42 bases and is translated from base 1. Collaborating institutions collected whole blood in K2EDTA tubes following their own protocols. For TCRbeta analysis, collaborator samples were shipped as frozen whole blood, as isolated PBMCs, or as DNA extracted from either sample type. Sequenced: peripheral blood. The receptor comes from a woman of 80 years or more with active or convalescent COVID-19. The rearranged segments are TRBV5-1 and TRBJ2-5; the D gene is unclear. The base sequence is TGCGCCAGCAGCTTGGTCCCCCCGGAAGAGACCCAGTACTTC. This yields the protein CASSLVPPEETQYF.